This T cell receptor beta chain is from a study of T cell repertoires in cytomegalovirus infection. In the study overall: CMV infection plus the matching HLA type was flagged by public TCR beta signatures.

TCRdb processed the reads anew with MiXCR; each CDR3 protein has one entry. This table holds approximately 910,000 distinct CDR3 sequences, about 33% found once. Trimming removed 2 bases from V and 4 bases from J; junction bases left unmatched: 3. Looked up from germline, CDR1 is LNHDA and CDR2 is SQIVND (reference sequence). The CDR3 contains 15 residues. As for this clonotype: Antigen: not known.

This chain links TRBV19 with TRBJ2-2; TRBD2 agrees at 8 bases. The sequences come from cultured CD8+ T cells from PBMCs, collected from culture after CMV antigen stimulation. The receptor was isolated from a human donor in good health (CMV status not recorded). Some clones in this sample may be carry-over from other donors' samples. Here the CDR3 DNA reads TGTGCCAGTAGTATAACGGGGGGGAGCACCGGGGAGCTGTTTTTT. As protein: CASSITGGSTGELFF.